Listed below are T cell receptor beta chains from one sample, sequenced in a study of Graves' ophthalmopathy and Graves' hyperthyroidism. TCRdb redid the calling of the multiplex PCR reads with MiXCR, one entry per CDR3 protein. Among approximately 380,000 distinct CDR3 sequences, around 20% were seen once, and the ten largest hold under 3%. The sequencing input was peripheral blood. The origin of the receptors is a young woman with stable Graves' hyperthyroidism. CDR3s include the opening cysteine and the closing phenylalanine or tryptophan. A D gene is named only where the DNA matches it firmly. The size of a clone is reported for some rows only, either as once, few or many, or as a class for expanded clones.

j_gene | d_gene | v_gene | abundance | CDR3nt | CDR3aa
TRBJ1-2 | TRBD1 | TRBV6-2/TRBV6-3 | NA | TGTGCCAGCAGACCACAGGGGATCGCTAACTATGGCTACACCTTC | CASRPQGIANYGYTF
TRBJ2-5 | TRBD2 | TRBV27 | many | TGTGCCAGCTGGACTAGCGGGAGGTTCCAAGAGACCCAGTACTTC | CASWTSGRFQETQYF
TRBJ2-7 | TRBD1 | TRBV6-5 | many | TGTGCCAGCAGTTACCTAGGGGGGACAGGGGCATCCGAGCAGTACTTC | CASSYLGGTGASEQYF
TRBJ2-4 | TRBD1 | TRBV6-1 | many | TGTGCCAGCTCCGGGACAGGGTTCCTAGCCAAAAACATTCAGTACTTC | CASSGTGFLAKNIQYF
TRBJ1-1 | TRBD1 | TRBV29-1 | NA | TGCAGCGTCGACAGGGCGAACACTGAAGCTTTCTTT | CSVDRANTEAFF
TRBJ2-5 | NA | TRBV5-5 | NA | TGTGCCAGCAGCTTGGGAATCCGAGGGGCGTACCAAGAGACCCAGTACTTC | CASSLGIRGAYQETQYF
TRBJ2-7 | TRBD1 | TRBV6-5 | many | TGTGCCAGCAGTTACTCGAATACTGGGACAGCCTACGAGCAGTACTTC | CASSYSNTGTAYEQYF
TRBJ1-5 | NA | TRBV30 | once | TGTGCCTGGAGTGTACAGGGTGGGCCCCAGCATTTT | CAWSVQGGPQHF
TRBJ1-6 | NA | TRBV11-2 | many | TGTGCCAGCAGCCGTTATAATTCACCCCTCCACTTT | CASSRYNSPLHF
TRBJ1-1 | NA | TRBV6-2/TRBV6-3 | many | TGTGCCAGCAGTTGGTCCGGCAGGAACACTGAAGCTTTCTTT | CASSWSGRNTEAFF
TRBJ2-7 | TRBD1 | TRBV20-1 | many | TGCAGTGCTAGAGAGGGGACAGGGGACTACGAGCAGTACTTC | CSAREGTGDYEQYF
TRBJ2-5 | NA | TRBV29-1 | NA | TGCAGCGTTGAAGAGACCCCGGAGACCCAGTACTTC | CSVEETPETQYF